This T cell receptor beta chain was captured by sequencing in a study of blood T cell repertoires in COVID-19. The wider study: Samples came from the United States, Italy and Spain, spanning acute and convalescent COVID-19. The analysed material was cDNA or gDNA that came from T cells, B-cell-depleted T cells, or PBMCs.

As processed by the authors: For nucleated cells, counts were estimated from reference gene primer amplification. Sequencing used immunoSEQ multiplex PCR; TCRdb keeps in-frame clones, though not all of them. V, J and clone size derive from that table, while D and trimming were established from the DNA sequence. This table holds approximately 190,000 clones, about 86% found once. From germline, CDR1 is MDHEN and CDR2 SYDVKM. The CDR3 contains 14 residues. Trimming took 7 bases from V and 5 from J; bases not matched to a gene: 7. The sample was peripheral blood. This chain uses TRBV28 with TRBJ1-4; 7 positions agree with TRBD1. The sequence derives from a man aged 30 to 39 with active or convalescent COVID-19. The CDR3 nucleotides are TGTGCCAGCAACCTCCGGGACAGAAATGAAAAACTGTTTTTT. Translated: CASNLRDRNEKLFF.